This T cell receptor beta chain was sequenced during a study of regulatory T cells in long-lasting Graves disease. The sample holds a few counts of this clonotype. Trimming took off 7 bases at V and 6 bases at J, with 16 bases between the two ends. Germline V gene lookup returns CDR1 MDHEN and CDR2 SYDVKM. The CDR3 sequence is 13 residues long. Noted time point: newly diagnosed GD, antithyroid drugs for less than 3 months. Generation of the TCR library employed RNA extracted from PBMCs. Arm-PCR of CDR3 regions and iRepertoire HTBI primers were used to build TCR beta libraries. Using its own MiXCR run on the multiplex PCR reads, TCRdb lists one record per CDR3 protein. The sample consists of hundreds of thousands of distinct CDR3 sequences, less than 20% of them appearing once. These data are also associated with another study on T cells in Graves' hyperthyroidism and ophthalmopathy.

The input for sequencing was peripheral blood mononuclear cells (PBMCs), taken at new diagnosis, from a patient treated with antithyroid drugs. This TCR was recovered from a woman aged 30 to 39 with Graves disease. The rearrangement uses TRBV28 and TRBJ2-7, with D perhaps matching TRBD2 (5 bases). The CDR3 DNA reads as TGTGCCAGCACCACTAGATCGAGTCCCGAGCAGTACTTC. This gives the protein CASTTRSSPEQYF.